This T cell receptor (beta chain) is from a study of shared T cell receptors in the human thymus (dated by TCRdb to the early 2020s). Regarding the study in general: The study examined how self-reactive, shared T-cell receptor alpha chains are generated in the human thymus.

The CDR3, cysteine through phenylalanine, is 17 amino acids long. Left in the record is the CDR3 DNA by itself, 51 bases read in frame from the first base. Per the germline V gene, SGHTA is the CDR1 and FQGNSA is the CDR2. The V and J ends are trimmed by 5 bases and 6 bases, leaving 23 bases between them. Concerning this clone: The clone's antigen remains unknown. Base qualities are not provided; no much larger clone lies one nucleotide away.

The library came from the immunoSEQ multiplex PCR assay. What TCRdb holds here is the immuneACCESS table cut down to in-frame rearrangements. Part of the clones is not present; checked against another copy, under half of the missing clones reflect an unresolved V gene, and the others are unexplained. The sample table lists some 720,000 clones, 88% of them with a count of one. Together, the top ten hold 0.0095% to 0.012% of the sample. These data also formed part of another study, on human thymus T cells. The second paper states: Donors were immunologically healthy infants undergoing open corrective cardiac surgery for congenital heart defects in Finland. Thymus tissue was collected as surgical resects that were removed during corrective cardiac surgery. V and J gene segment usage appeared biased in both thymic and peripheral blood repertoires. Highly overlapping thymic TCR repertoires among unrelated individuals were reported in the related research. The study characterized TCR alpha and beta repertoires from fewer than 10 infant thymus samples and four related peripheral blood samples. Donor ages ranging from 7 to 244 days were recorded, and about six male and two female infants were included in the cohort. After being mechanically released from the tissue, thymocytes were kept at -70 degrees C in pellets of about 9-32 million cells. A QIAsymphony instrument was used to extract genomic DNA from frozen cell pellets. Using the immunoSEQ multiplex PCR assay, the TCRB and TCRAD loci were amplified from a standardized quantity of quality-controlled genomic DNA. The amplicons spanned the V(D)J region and were long enough to cover the CDR3 and allow V and J genes to be identified. The amplicons were sequenced on an Illumina platform via the commercial immunoSEQ service. Primer bias and sequencing errors were corrected as previously described, and TCRAD and TCRB definitions were based on the IMGT database. The repertoires were analysed using immunoSEQ Analyzer 3.0 and VDJTools for basic statistics, V/J segment usage, diversity estimates, rarefaction and pairwise overlap. Chao1, ChaoE, Efron-Thisted, Shannon and inverse Simpson indices were used to estimate diversity, which was also estimated on datasets down-sampled to the smallest sample. Repertoire overlap used strict matching of CDR3 nucleotide sequence, V gene and J gene, with Jaccard-based multidimensional scaling clustering. On average, roughly 890,000 unique TCRB clonotypes were obtained from thymus samples, compared with about 84,000 from blood samples.

Sequencing used thymocytes. The sequence derives from a boy younger than two with a congenital heart defect. Donor details come from another sample of the same person, matched by shared clones. This receptor chain uses TRBV7-2 and TRBJ2-1; the D region possibly corresponds to TRBD2 (6 bases align). Here the CDR3 is given as CASSPAGKVLVGNEQFF. The bases read TGTGCCAGCAGCCCCGCGGGAAAGGTATTAGTGGGCAATGAGCAGTTCTTC.